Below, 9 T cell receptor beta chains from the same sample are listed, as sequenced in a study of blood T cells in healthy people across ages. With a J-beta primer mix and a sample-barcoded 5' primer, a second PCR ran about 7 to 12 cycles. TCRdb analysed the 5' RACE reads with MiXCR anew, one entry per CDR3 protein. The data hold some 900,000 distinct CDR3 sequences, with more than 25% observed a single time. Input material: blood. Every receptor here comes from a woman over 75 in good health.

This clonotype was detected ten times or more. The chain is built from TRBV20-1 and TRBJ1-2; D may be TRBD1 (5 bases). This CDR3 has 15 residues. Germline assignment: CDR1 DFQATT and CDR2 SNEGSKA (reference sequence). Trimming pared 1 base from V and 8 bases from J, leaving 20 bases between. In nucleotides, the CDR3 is TGCAGTGCTAGAGCGGGGAAGGGCGGACACAGCGGCTACACCTTC. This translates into CSARAGKGGHSGYTF.

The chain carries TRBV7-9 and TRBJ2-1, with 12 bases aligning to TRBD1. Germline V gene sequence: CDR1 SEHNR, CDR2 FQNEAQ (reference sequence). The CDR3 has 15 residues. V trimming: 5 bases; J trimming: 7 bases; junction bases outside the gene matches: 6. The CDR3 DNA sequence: TGTGCCAGCAGCGGAGGGACAGGGGGCTTTAATGAGCAGTTCTTC. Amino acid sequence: CASSGGTGGFNEQFF.

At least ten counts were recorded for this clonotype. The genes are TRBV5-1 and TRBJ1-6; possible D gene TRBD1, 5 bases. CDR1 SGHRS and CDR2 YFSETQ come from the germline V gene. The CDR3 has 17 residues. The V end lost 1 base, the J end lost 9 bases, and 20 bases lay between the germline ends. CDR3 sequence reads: CASSLMPGTSSSSPLHF. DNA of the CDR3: TGCGCCAGCAGCTTGATGCCAGGGACGTCGAGCAGTTCACCCCTCCACTTT.

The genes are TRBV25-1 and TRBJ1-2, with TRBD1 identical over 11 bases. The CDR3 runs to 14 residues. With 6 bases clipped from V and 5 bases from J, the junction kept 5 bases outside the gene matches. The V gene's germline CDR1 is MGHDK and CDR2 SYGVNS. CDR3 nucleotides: TGTGCCAGCAGGAGAGGGACAGGGGGGTATGGCTACACCTTC. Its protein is CASRRGTGGYGYTF.

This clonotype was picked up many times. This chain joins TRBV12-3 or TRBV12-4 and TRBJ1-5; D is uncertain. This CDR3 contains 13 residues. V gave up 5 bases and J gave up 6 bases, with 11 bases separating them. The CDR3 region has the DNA TGTGCCAGCAGTGATGGCGGGTTTCAGCCCCAGCATTTT. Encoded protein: CASSDGGFQPQHF.

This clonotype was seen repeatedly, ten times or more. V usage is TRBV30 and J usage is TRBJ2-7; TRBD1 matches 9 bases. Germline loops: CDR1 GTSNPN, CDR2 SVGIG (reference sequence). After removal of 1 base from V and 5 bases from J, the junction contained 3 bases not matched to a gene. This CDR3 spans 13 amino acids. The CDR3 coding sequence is TGTGCCTGGAGTGGGGACAGGGTCCACGAGCAGTACTTC. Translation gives CAWSGDRVHEQYF.

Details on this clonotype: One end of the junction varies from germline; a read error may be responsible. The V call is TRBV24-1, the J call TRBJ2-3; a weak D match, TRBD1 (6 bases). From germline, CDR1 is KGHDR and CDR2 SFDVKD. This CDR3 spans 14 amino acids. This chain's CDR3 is CAASDFGQTDTQYF. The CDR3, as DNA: TGTGCCGCCAGTGATTTTGGACAGACAGATACGCAGTATTTT.

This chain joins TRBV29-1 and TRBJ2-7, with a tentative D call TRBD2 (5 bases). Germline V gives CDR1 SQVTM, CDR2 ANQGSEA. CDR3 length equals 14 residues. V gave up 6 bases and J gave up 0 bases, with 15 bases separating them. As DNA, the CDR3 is TGCAGCGTGGGGAGCCCGGTGAGCTCCTACGAGCAGTACTTC. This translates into CSVGSPVSSYEQYF.

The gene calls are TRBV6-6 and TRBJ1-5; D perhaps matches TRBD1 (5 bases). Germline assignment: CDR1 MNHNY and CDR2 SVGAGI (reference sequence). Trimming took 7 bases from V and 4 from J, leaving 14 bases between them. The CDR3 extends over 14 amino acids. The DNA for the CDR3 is TGTGCCAGCAAAATGGGGGGACCTAATCAGCCCCAGCATTTT. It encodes CASKMGGPNQPQHF.